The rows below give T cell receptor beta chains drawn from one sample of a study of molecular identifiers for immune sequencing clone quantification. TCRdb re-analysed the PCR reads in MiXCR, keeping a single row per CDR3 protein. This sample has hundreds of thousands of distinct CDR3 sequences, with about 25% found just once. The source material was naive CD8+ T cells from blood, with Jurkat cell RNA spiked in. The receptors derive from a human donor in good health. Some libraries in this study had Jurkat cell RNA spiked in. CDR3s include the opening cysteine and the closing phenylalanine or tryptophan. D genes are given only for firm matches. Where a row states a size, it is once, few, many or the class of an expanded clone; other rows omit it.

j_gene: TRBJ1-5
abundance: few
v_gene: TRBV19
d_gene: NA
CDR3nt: TGTGCCAGTAACACGGGCGGGGCCTATCAGCCCCAGCATTTT
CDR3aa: CASNTGGAYQPQHF

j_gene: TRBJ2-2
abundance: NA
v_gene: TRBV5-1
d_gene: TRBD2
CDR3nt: TGCGCCAGCAGCTTAGGAGCGGGAGTCGTCCCCGGGGAACTGTTTTTT
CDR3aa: CASSLGAGVVPGELFF

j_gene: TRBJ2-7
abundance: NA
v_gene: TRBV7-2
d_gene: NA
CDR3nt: TGTGCCAGCAGCTTGGAGGTCGGAGGGGCGCTCTGCGAGCAGTACTTC
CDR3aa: CASSLEVGGALCEQYF

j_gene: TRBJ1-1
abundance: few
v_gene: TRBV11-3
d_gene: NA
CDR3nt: TGTGCCAGCAGCGATAATCCGAACACTGAAGCTTTCTTT
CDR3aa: CASSDNPNTEAFF

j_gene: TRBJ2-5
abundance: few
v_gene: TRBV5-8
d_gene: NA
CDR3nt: TGTGCCAGCTCTCCCGATGGGGGGGCGCTCCAAGACACCCAGTACTTT
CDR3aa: CASSPDGGALQDTQYF

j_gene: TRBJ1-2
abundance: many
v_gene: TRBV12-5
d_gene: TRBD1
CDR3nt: TGTGCTAGTGGTACTGGACAGGGGAATGGCTACACCTTC
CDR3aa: CASGTGQGNGYTF

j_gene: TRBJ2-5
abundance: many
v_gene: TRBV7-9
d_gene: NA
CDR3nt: TGTGCCAGCAGGCAGGGGGGTAAGGAGACCCAGTACTTC
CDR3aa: CASRQGGKETQYF

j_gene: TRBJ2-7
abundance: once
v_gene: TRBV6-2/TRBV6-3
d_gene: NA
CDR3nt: TGTGCCAGCAGTTATGGGAAGTTGGCCGAGCAGTACTTC
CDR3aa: CASSYGKLAEQYF

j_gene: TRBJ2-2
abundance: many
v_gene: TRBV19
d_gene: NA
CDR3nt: TGTGCCAGTAGTCCTTGGTACGGGCGTCCTGGGGAGCTGTTTTTT
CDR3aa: CASSPWYGRPGELFF

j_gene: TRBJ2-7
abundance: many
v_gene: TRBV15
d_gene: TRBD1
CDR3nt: TGTGCCACCAGCACCGGGACAGGAGGGTACGAGCAGTACTTC
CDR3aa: CATSTGTGGYEQYF

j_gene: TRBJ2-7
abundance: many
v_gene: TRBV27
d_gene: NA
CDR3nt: TGTGCCAGCAGTCCTATCGACGGCTACGAGCAGTACTTC
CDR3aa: CASSPIDGYEQYF

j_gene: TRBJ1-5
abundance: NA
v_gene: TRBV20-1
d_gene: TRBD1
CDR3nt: TGCAGTGCTAGAGATAGGAAGATAGGGGGCTATTTAGGCAATCAGCCCCAGCATTTT
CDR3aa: CSARDRKIGGYLGNQPQHF

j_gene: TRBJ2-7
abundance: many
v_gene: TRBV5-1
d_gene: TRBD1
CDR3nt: TGCGCCAGCAGCTTGGTTCCAGGGGGCTACGAGCAGTACTTC
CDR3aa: CASSLVPGGYEQYF

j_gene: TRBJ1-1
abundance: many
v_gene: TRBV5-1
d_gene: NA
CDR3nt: TGCGCCAGCAGCTATGGCGGGGACACTGAAGCTTTCTTT
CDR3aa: CASSYGGDTEAFF

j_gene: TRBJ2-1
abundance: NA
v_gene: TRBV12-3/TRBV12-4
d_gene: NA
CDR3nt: TGTGCCAGCAGGCTTACCGTGGATGATGAGCAGTTCTTC
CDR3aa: CASRLTVDDEQFF

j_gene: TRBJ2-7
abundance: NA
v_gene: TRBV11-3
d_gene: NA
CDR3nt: TGTGCCAGCAGCTACCTCCGGGAGAAAGGACCCCCGTCCTACGAGCAGTACTTC
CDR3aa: CASSYLREKGPPSYEQYF

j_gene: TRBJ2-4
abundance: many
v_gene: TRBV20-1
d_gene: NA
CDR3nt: TGCAGTGCGTTAATAGCGACCAAAAACATTCAGTACTTC
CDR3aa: CSALIATKNIQYF

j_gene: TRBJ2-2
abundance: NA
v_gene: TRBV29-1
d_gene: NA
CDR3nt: TGCAGCGTACCAACAGGGACCGGGGAGCGGTTTTTT
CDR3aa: CSVPTGTGERFF

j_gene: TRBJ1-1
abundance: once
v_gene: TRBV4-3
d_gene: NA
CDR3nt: TGCGCCCGCAGCCAAGCTCGCTACGGGGGCGCTCTGGGAGCTTTCTTT
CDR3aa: CARSQARYGGALGAFF

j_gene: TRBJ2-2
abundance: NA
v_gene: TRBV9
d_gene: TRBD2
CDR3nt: TGTGCCAGCAGCGTAGAGCTAAGCGGGAGTGCCAACACCGGGGAGCTGTTTTTT
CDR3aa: CASSVELSGSANTGELFF

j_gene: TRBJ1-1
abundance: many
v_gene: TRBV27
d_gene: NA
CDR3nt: TGCGCCAGCAGCTTGGCAGGAGGAACTGAAGCTTTCTTT
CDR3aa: CASSLAGGTEAFF

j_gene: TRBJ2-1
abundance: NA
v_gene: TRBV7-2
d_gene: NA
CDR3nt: TGTGCCAGCAGCTTAAAAACCGGATGGGGGGACGATGAGCAGTTCTTC
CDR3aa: CASSLKTGWGDDEQFF

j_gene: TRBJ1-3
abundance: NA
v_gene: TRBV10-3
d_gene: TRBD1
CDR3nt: TGTACCATCAGGGAAGGCCCCGGGACAGGGGGATCTGGAAACACCATATATTTT
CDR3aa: CTIREGPGTGGSGNTIYF

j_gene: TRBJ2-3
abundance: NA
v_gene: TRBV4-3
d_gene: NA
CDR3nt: TGCGCCAGCAGCCTCCTCCGGGAAGCCAAAGATACGCAGTATTTT
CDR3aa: CASSLLREAKDTQYF

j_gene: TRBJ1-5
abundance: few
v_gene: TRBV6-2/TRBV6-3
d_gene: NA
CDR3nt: TGTGCCAGCAGCTTGGGTAAGGATAGCAATCAGCCCCAGCATTTT
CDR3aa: CASSLGKDSNQPQHF

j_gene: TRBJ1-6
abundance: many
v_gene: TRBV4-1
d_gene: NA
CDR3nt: TGCGCCAGCAGCCTCGGTGGCAGTACATATAATTCACCCCTCCACTTT
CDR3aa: CASSLGGSTYNSPLHF

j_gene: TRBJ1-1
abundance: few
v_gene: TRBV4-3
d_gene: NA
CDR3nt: TGCGCCAGCAGCCAAGAGAATTTCCAAGAAGCTTTCTTT
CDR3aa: CASSQENFQEAFF

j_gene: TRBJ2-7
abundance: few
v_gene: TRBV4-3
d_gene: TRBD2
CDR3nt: TGCGCCAGCAGTCTTTACCTCACTAGCGGGAGCGACGAGCAGTACTTC
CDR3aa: CASSLYLTSGSDEQYF